The present entry profiles one TCR beta chain with its context. The sample holds a few counts of this clone. The target of this receptor is not known. No quality values exist for individual bases; no much larger clone is one base distant. The data belong to a study of metastatic and nonmetastatic thyroid tumors (dated by TCRdb to the early 2020s). Broadly, across the study: Repertoires were compared across peripheral blood and tumor or nodule tissue samples from malignant and benign thyroid patients.

None of the patients had been given any treatment before thyroid surgery. Using T-cell receptor beta sequencing, the researchers looked back retrospectively at clinical samples from patients, gathered between the early 2010s and the late 2010s. The library was produced with PCR. These reads were obtained on an Illumina HiSeq 4000. The TCR beta-chain CDR3 region of each patient was profiled by high-throughput sequencing. As for the original processing: CDR3 differences across clinicopathological groups were used to build a classifier for discriminating distant-metastatic papillary thyroid cancer patients. Repertoire diversity was assessed with the Shannon index, and tumor-blood repertoire similarity with the Morisita-Horn index. The public reads were run again by TCRdb, first through fastp at Q25 and then through MiXCR, and only productive beta chains were kept. TCRdb assigned the V and J calls; the authors' analysis was not used. Across this sample there are around 36,000 clones, with about 29% seen only once. The ten largest clones capture 7.8% of the sample.

V and J are truncated by 2 bases and 4 bases respectively, leaving an intervening sequence of 7 bases. Per the germline V gene, KGHDR is the CDR1 and SFDVKD is the CDR2. The CDR3 holds 13 amino acids from the cysteine to the phenylalanine. Only the CDR3 part of the read is kept: 39 bases, read in frame from the first base. Results and caveats for the whole study, not just this receptor: In both blood and tumor samples, TCR beta diversity was reported to be significantly higher in malignant tumors than in benign nodules.

This TCR was sampled from a female donor with papillary thyroid cancer or a benign thyroid nodule (not recorded which). Some clones in this sample may be carry-over from other donors' samples. The chain was built from TRBV24-1 and TRBJ1-2; no D gene can be assigned with confidence. What was sequenced was blood. For the CDR3, the sequence is CATSDSYFYGYTF. Read as DNA, the sequence is TGTGCCACCAGTGATTCCTACTTCTATGGCTACACCTTC.